The rows below give T cell receptor beta chains drawn from one sample of a study of blood T cell repertoires in COVID-19. TCRdb's table, derived via immunoSEQ multiplex PCR, lists solely in-frame clones and lacks some. Of 150,000 to 200,000 clones listed, about four fifths are singletons. Sequenced material: peripheral blood. The receptors here all came from a woman of 80 years or more with COVID-19, enrolled during active disease. The CDR3 runs from the conserved cysteine through the conserved F or W. A D gene is named only where the DNA matches it firmly. A clone size is listed for some rows: how often the clone was seen (once, few, many), or a class if it is expanded.

once | TRBJ2-3 | TRBV10-3 | 14 | TRBD2 | TGTGCCATCAGTGGAGCGGGGGGCACAGATACGCAGTATTTT | CAISGAGGTDTQYF
NA | TRBJ1-5 | TRBV30 | 13 | NA | TGTGCCTGGAGCCCGGGACAATCTCAGCCCCAGCATTTT | CAWSPGQSQPQHF
once | TRBJ1-2 | TRBV5-1 | 14 | NA | TGCGCCAGCAGCTTGGTGGAGGGGTCGGGTGGCTACACCTTC | CASSLVEGSGGYTF
NA | TRBJ2-7 | TRBV28 | 12 | NA | TGTGCCAGCCAGGACAGCATCTACGAGCAGTACTTC | CASQDSIYEQYF
NA | TRBJ2-1 | TRBV19 | 15 | NA | TGTGCCAGTAGTATGAGGGCAGGATTTTACAATGAGCAGTTCTTC | CASSMRAGFYNEQFF
NA | TRBJ2-2 | TRBV11-2 | 16 | NA | TGTGCCAGCAGCTTAAAGTTGGACAGTTACACCGGGGAGCTGTTTTTT | CASSLKLDSYTGELFF
NA | TRBJ1-5 | TRBV27 | 14 | NA | TGTGCCAGCAAGTTTGCGGGGGCTGGGCAGCCCCAGCATTTT | CASKFAGAGQPQHF
NA | TRBJ1-1 | TRBV9 | 16 | TRBD1 | TGTGCCAGCAGCGTCAGAGGGGGACAGGGGAGCACTGAAGCTTTCTTT | CASSVRGGQGSTEAFF
NA | TRBJ2-7 | TRBV6-6 | 12 | NA | TGTGCCAGCAGTTCAAAGCCCTACGAGCAGTACTTC | CASSSKPYEQYF
NA | TRBJ2-7 | TRBV5-1 | 13 | NA | TGCGCCAGCAGCTTGGGTGGCGGGGACGAGCAGTACTTC | CASSLGGGDEQYF
NA | TRBJ2-2 | TRBV6-5 | 15 | NA | TGTGCCAGCAGATATACGGACGGGGACACCGGGGAGCTGTTTTTT | CASRYTDGDTGELFF
NA | TRBJ2-3 | TRBV28 | 16 | NA | TGTGCCAGCGGAAAAGCGGGTACCCTTAGCACAGATACGCAGTATTTT | CASGKAGTLSTDTQYF
NA | TRBJ2-2 | TRBV27 | 16 | NA | TGTGCCAGCAGTTTACAAGTCAGGGTACACACCGGGGAGCTGTTTTTT | CASSLQVRVHTGELFF
NA | TRBJ1-1 | TRBV6-5 | 14 | TRBD1 | TGTGCCAGCAGTCCCACTACAGGGACAGATGAAGCTTTCTTT | CASSPTTGTDEAFF
NA | TRBJ2-1 | TRBV12-3/TRBV12-4 | 12 | NA | TGTGCCAGCAGTTTAGGCGTCAATGAGCAGTTCTTC | CASSLGVNEQFF
NA | TRBJ1-2 | TRBV18 | 14 | NA | TGTGCCAGCTCACCACCGGGGGGAAACTATGGCTACACCTTC | CASSPPGGNYGYTF
NA | TRBJ2-6 | TRBV6-1 | 18 | TRBD1 | TGTGCCAGCAGTGGAATAAGGACAGGGCTATCTGGGGCCAACGTCCTGACTTTC | CASSGIRTGLSGANVLTF
NA | TRBJ1-4 | TRBV4-1 | 13 | NA | TGCGCCAGCAGCCAGACAGGCGGGGAAAAACTGTTTTTT | CASSQTGGEKLFF
NA | TRBJ1-3 | TRBV15 | 16 | TRBD1 | TGTGCCACCAGCTCCGTCGCCCCAGGGGGAGGAAACACCATATATTTT | CATSSVAPGGGNTIYF
few | TRBJ1-1 | TRBV3-1/TRBV3-2 | 12 | TRBD1 | TGTGCCAGCAGCCGTCAGGGGGGTGAAGCTTTCTTT | CASSRQGGEAFF
NA | TRBJ2-7 | TRBV27 | 14 | TRBD2 | TGTGCCAGCAGTCCCGGACTAGCGTCGTCCGAGCAGTACTTC | CASSPGLASSEQYF
NA | TRBJ1-2 | TRBV19 | 15 | TRBD1 | TGTGCCAGTAGTACTGGACAGGGAGTCGGCTATGGCTACACCTTC | CASSTGQGVGYGYTF
NA | TRBJ1-2 | TRBV15 | 15 | TRBD1 | TGTGCCACCAGCAGGGCCGACAGGGGGCCTAATGGCTACACCTTC | CATSRADRGPNGYTF
NA | TRBJ1-2 | TRBV6-2/TRBV6-3 | 14 | NA | TGTGCCAGCAGCTATGGCGGCAGCCGCTATGGCTACACCTTC | CASSYGGSRYGYTF
NA | TRBJ1-2 | TRBV19 | 14 | NA | TGTGCCAGTAGTATAGTTCGAGGGATGCGGGGCTACACCTTC | CASSIVRGMRGYTF
NA | TRBJ2-1 | TRBV27 | 15 | TRBD1 | TGTGCCAGCAGCATGACAGGGGGCAATCACAATGAGCAGTTCTTC | CASSMTGGNHNEQFF
NA | TRBJ2-1 | TRBV18 | 16 | NA | TGTGCCAGCTCACCACGACTGAGGACTGTTAACAATGAGCAGTTCTTC | CASSPRLRTVNNEQFF
NA | TRBJ2-2 | TRBV19 | 15 | NA | TGTGCCAGTAGTATAGGCAGGGGCAGGAACGGGGAGCTGTTTTTT | CASSIGRGRNGELFF